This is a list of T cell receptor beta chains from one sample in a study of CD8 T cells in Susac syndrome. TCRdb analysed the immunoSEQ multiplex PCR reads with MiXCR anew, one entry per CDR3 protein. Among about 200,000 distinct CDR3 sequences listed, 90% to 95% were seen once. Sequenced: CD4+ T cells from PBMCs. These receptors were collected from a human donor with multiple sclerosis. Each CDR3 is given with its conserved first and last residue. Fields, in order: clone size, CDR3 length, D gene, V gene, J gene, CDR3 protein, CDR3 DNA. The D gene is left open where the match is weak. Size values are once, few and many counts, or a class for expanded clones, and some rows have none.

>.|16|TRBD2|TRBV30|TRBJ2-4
CAWSVGLAGTKNIQYF
TGTGCCTGGAGTGTCGGACTAGCGGGAACCAAAAACATTCAGTACTTC
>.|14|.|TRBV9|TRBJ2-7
CASSNRDEAYEQYF
TGTGCCAGCAGCAACCGGGACGAGGCCTACGAGCAGTACTTC
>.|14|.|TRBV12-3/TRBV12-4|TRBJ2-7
CASSLTSSLGEQYF
TGTGCCAGCAGCCTGACTAGTTCTCTGGGCGAGCAGTACTTC
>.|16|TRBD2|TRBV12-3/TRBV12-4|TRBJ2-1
CASSFGAGDSYNEQFF
TGTGCCAGCAGTTTTGGAGCGGGGGATTCCTACAATGAGCAGTTCTTC
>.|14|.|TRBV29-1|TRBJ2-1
CSALPSGSYNEQFF
TGCAGCGCCCTACCCAGCGGTTCCTACAATGAGCAGTTCTTC
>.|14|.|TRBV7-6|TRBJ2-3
CASTIASSTDTQYF
TGTGCCAGCACAATAGCGTCTAGCACAGATACGCAGTATTTT
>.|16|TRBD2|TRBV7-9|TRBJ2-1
CASSPWLAGVTNEQFF
TGTGCCAGCAGCCCTTGGCTAGCGGGGGTCACTAATGAGCAGTTCTTC
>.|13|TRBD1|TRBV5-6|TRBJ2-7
CASSPRTGQVGYF
TGTGCCAGCAGCCCCCGGACCGGACAGGTGGGGTACTTC
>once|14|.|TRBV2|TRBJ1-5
CASSPVSRDQPQHF
TGTGCCAGCAGCCCCGTCTCGAGGGATCAGCCCCAGCATTTT
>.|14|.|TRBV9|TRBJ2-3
CASSVGTNTDTQYF
TGTGCCAGCAGCGTAGGAACCAACACAGATACGCAGTATTTT
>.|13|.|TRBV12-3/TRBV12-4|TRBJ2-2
CASRPSRTGELFF
TGTGCCAGCAGACCATCACGGACCGGGGAGCTGTTTTTT
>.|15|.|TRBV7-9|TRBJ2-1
CASSPRPGPYNEQFF
TGTGCCAGCAGCCCAAGACCGGGCCCGTACAATGAGCAGTTCTTC
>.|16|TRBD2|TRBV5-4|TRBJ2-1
CASSLAGLAGLDEQFF
TGTGCCAGCAGCTTGGCGGGACTAGCGGGGCTAGATGAGCAGTTCTTC
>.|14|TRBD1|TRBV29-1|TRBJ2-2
CSVRTGTRTGELFF
TGCAGCGTCCGGACAGGGACGCGCACCGGGGAGCTGTTTTTT
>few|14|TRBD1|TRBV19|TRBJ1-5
CASSPTGGNQPQHF
TGTGCCAGTAGCCCCACAGGGGGGAATCAGCCCCAGCATTTT
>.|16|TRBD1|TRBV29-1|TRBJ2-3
CSARRDSSAFTDTQYF
TGCAGCGCGAGACGGGACAGCTCGGCATTCACAGATACGCAGTATTTT
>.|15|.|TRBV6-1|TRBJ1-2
CASSNGPPVGYGYTF
TGTGCCAGCAGCAATGGACCGCCCGTCGGCTATGGCTACACCTTC
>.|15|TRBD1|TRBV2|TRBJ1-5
CASSGGQSYNQPQHF
TGTGCCAGCAGTGGGGGACAGAGCTACAATCAGCCCCAGCATTTT
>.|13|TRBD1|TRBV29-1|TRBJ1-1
CSVGQGANTEAFF
TGCAGCGTTGGACAGGGCGCGAACACTGAAGCTTTCTTT
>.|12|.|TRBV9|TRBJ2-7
CASSVGGGVLYF
TGTGCCAGCAGCGTAGGTGGCGGGGTTCTGTACTTC
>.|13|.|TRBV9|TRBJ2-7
CASSARDLPKQYF
TGTGCCAGCAGCGCCAGGGACCTCCCGAAGCAGTACTTC
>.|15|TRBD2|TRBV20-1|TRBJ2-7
CSAFLSGGHSYEQYF
TGCAGTGCTTTCCTTAGCGGGGGGCACTCCTACGAGCAGTACTTC
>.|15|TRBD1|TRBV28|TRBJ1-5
CASSFSDRGNQPQHF
TGTGCCAGCAGTTTCTCGGACAGGGGCAATCAGCCCCAGCATTTT
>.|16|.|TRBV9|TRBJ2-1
CASSPRSYRELYEQFF
TGTGCCAGCAGCCCTAGATCCTACAGGGAACTCTATGAGCAGTTCTTC
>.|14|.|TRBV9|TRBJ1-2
CASSVEQAGYGYTF
TGTGCCAGCAGCGTAGAACAGGCAGGCTATGGCTACACCTTC
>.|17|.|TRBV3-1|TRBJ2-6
CASSLGTASSGANVLTF
TGTGCCAGCAGCCTCGGGACGGCCTCTTCTGGGGCCAACGTCCTGACTTTC
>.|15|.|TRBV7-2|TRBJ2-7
CASSLSAGGLHEPYF
TGTGCCAGCAGCCTAAGTGCTGGGGGCTTACACGAGCCGTACTTC
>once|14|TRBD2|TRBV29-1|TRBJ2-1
CSASAGAVDAEQFF
TGCAGCGCCTCAGCGGGAGCAGTCGATGCCGAGCAGTTCTTC
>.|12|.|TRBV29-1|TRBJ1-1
CSVVHQNTEAFF
TGCAGCGTTGTACATCAGAACACTGAAGCTTTCTTT
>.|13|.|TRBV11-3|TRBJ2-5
CASSVGIQETQYF
TGTGCCAGCAGCGTTGGGATCCAAGAGACCCAGTACTTC
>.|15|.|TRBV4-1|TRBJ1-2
CASSQGQVGFYGYTF
TGCGCCAGCAGCCAAGGGCAGGTGGGCTTCTATGGCTACACCTTC
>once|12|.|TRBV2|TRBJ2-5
CASSAERETQYF
TGTGCCAGCAGTGCCGAGCGGGAGACCCAGTACTTC
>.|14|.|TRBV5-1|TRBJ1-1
CASSTETRNTEAFF
TGCGCCAGCAGCACCGAAACAAGGAACACTGAAGCTTTCTTT
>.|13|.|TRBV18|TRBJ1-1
CASSPQGRAEAFF
TGTGCCAGCTCACCACAGGGTCGGGCTGAAGCTTTCTTT
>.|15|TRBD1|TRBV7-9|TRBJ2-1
CASSFVQGESDEQFF
TGTGCCAGCAGCTTCGTACAGGGGGAGAGCGATGAGCAGTTCTTC
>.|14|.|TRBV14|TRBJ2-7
CASSPRTFSYEQYF
TGTGCCAGCAGCCCCCGGACTTTCTCCTACGAGCAGTACTTC
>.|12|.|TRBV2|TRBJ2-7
CASRRLVYEQYF
TGTGCCAGCAGGAGGTTGGTATACGAGCAGTACTTC
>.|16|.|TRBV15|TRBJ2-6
CATSRDRGMGANVLTF
TGTGCCACCAGCAGAGATCGGGGGATGGGGGCCAACGTCCTGACTTTC
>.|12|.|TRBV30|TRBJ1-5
CAWRVPGQPQHF
TGTGCCTGGAGGGTCCCAGGTCAGCCCCAGCATTTT
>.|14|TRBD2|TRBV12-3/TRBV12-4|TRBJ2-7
CASSASGRAAEQYF
TGTGCCAGCAGTGCTAGCGGGAGGGCCGCCGAGCAGTACTTC
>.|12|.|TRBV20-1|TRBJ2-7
CSARREQYEQYF
TGCAGTGCTAGACGTGAACAGTACGAGCAGTACTTC
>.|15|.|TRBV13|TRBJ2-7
CASRPPRTAEKEQYF
TGTGCCAGCAGACCCCCCCGGACAGCGGAAAAGGAGCAGTACTTC
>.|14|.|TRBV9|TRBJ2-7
CASSAETSGGEQYF
TGTGCCAGCAGCGCCGAGACCTCTGGAGGCGAGCAGTACTTC
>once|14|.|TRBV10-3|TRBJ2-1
CATGGTEGGYEQFF
TGTGCCACCGGGGGTACGGAGGGAGGCTATGAGCAGTTCTTC